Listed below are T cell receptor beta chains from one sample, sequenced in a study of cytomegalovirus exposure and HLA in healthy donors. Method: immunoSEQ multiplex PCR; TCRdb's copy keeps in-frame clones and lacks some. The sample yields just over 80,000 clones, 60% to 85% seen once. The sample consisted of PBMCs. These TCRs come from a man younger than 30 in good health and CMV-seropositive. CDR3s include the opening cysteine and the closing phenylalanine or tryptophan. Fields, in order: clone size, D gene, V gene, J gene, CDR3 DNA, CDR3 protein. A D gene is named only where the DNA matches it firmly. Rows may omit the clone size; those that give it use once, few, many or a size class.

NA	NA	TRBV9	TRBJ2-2	TGTGCCAGCAGCGTCCTAGGGGGCACCGGGGAGCTGTTTTTT	CASSVLGGTGELFF
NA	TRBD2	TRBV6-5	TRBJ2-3	TGTGCCAGCAGTTACACGGCGGGAGCCCCAGATACGCAGTATTTT	CASSYTAGAPDTQYF
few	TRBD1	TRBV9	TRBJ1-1	TGTGCCAGCAGCGTAGTGGGACAGGGTATGAACACTGAAGCTTTCTTT	CASSVVGQGMNTEAFF
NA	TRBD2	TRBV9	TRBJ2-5	TGTGCCAGCAGCGAAGCGGGAGTAAAGACCCAGTACTTC	CASSEAGVKTQYF
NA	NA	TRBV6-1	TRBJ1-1	TGTGCCAGCAGTGAAAGCGGGGGCCATATGAACACTGAAGCTTTCTTT	CASSESGGHMNTEAFF
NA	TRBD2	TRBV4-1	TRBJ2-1	TGCGCCAGCAGCCCGACGACTAGCGGGAGTTTTAATGAGCAGTTCTTC	CASSPTTSGSFNEQFF
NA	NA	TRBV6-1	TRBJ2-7	TGTGCCAGCTCTCCTGAGGGGGACATCACCTACGAGCAGTACTTC	CASSPEGDITYEQYF
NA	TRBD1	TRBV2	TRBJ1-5	TGTGCCAGCAGCCAGGGGGACAGCCATCAGCCCCAGCATTTT	CASSQGDSHQPQHF
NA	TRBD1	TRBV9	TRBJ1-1	TGTGCCAGCAGCGTCGGGACAGGGGGGGTAGAAACTGAAGCTTTCTTT	CASSVGTGGVETEAFF
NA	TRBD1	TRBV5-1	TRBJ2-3	TGCGCCAGCAGCAAGCGGACAGGGCCAGATACGCAGTATTTT	CASSKRTGPDTQYF
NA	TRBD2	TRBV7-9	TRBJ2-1	TGTGCCAGCAGCCGCCTGGGGGGGTACAATGAGCAGTTCTTC	CASSRLGGYNEQFF
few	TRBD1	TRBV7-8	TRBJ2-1	TGTGCCAGCCAACCACAGGGGTATAGCAATGAGCAGTTCTTC	CASQPQGYSNEQFF
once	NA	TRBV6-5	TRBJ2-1	TGTGCCAGCAGTTACCGGGATGAGCAGTTCTTC	CASSYRDEQFF
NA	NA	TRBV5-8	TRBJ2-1	TGTGCCAGCAGCTTGTCGCGCAATGAGCAGTTCTTC	CASSLSRNEQFF
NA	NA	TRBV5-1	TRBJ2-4	TGCGCCAGCAGCCATCGGGAGAGGGACAAAAACATTCAGTACTTC	CASSHRERDKNIQYF
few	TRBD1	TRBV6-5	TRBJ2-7	TGTGCCAGCAGGTTGGACAGGGGGCTCTACGAGCAGTACTTC	CASRLDRGLYEQYF
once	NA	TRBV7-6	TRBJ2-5	TGTGCCAGCAGCCACCGGGAGACCCAGTACTTC	CASSHRETQYF
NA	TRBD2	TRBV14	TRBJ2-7	TGTGCCAGCAGCCAAGTCGCTAGCGGGACCTACGAGCAGTACTTC	CASSQVASGTYEQYF
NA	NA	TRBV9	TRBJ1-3	TGTGCCAGCAGCAGGGGCACTAACACCATATATTTT	CASSRGTNTIYF
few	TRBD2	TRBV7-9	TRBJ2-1	TGTGCCAGCAGCCGACTAGCGGGAGTTGGTGAGCAGTTCTTC	CASSRLAGVGEQFF
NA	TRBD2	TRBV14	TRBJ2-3	TGTGCCAGCAGCCATATTCTTAGCGGGTCGCGACCTAGCACAGATACGCAGTATTTT	CASSHILSGSRPSTDTQYF
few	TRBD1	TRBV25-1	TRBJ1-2	TGTGCCAGCAGGGATACAGGGGGTGGTGGCTACACCTTC	CASRDTGGGGYTF
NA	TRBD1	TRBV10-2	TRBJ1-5	TGCGCCAGCAGGGAGGGGGCAATAAGCAATCAGCCCCAGCATTTT	CASREGAISNQPQHF
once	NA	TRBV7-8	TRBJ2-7	TGTGCCAGCAGCTTAGAGAGGATAAACTACGAGCAGTACTTC	CASSLERINYEQYF
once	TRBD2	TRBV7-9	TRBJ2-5	TGTGCCAGCAGCTCTAGCGGGAGATCGGGGGAGACCCAGTACTTC	CASSSSGRSGETQYF
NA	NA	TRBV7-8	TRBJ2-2	TGTGCCAGCAGCGCAACGGAGATCCGCGGGGAGCTGTTTTTT	CASSATEIRGELFF
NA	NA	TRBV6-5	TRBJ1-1	TGTGCCAGCAGTTACCAATCCAGACACAGAAGTGAAGCTTTCTTT	CASSYQSRHRSEAFF
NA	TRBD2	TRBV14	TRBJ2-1	TGTGCCAGCAGCCAAGGGGCTAGCGGGAGCAATGAGCAGTTCTTC	CASSQGASGSNEQFF
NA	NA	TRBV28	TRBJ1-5	TGTGCCAGCAGTTTCAGAGGTGACAATCAGCCCCAGCATTTT	CASSFRGDNQPQHF
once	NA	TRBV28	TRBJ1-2	TGTGCCAGCAGGTTGGGGGCAGCAACTCGCGGGGGCGTTCACGCTAACTATGGCTACACCTTC	CASRLGAATRGGVHANYGYTF
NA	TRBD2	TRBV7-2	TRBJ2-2	TGTGCCAGCAGCTTCGCGGGAGGGCCCTACACCGGGGAGCTGTTTTTT	CASSFAGGPYTGELFF
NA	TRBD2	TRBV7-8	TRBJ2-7	TGTGCCAGCAGCTTAGGAGTTCGACGGGGGGGGTACGAGCAGTACTTC	CASSLGVRRGGYEQYF
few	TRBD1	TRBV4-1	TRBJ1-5	TGCGCCAGCAGCCCCGACAGGGGCCAGCCCCAGCATTTT	CASSPDRGQPQHF
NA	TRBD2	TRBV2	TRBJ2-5	TGTGCCAGCACGGGCCAGCGGGAGCCGGGGGAGACCCAGTACTTC	CASTGQREPGETQYF
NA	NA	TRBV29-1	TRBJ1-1	TGCAGCGTAGACCGGGACACCACTGAAGCTTTCTTT	CSVDRDTTEAFF
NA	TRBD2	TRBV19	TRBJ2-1	TGTGCCAGTAGTGGTAGCGGGGCATACAATGAGCAGTTCTTC	CASSGSGAYNEQFF
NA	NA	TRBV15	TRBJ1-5	TGTGCCACCAGTGTATCAGTTACGGGTCAGCCCCAGCATTTT	CATSVSVTGQPQHF
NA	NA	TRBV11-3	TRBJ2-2	TGTGCCAGCAGCCCCGGAGGGAGTACCGGGGAGCTGTTTTTT	CASSPGGSTGELFF
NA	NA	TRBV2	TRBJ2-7	TGTGCCAGCAGTACTGGGCTAAACTACGAGCAGTACTTC	CASSTGLNYEQYF
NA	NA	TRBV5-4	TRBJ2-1	TGTGCCAGCAGCTTGGCCACTTCCTCCTACAATGAGCAGTTCTTC	CASSLATSSYNEQFF
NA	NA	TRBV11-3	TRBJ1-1	TGTGCCAGCCGCCAATCGGCTGGCGGGAACACTGAAGCTTTCTTT	CASRQSAGGNTEAFF
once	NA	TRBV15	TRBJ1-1	TGTGCCACCAGCGGAGGACAACCGAACACTGAAGCTTTCTTT	CATSGGQPNTEAFF
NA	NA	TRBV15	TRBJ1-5	TGTGCCACCAGCAGAGAGAGACCGAGCCTACAGGGTCGGATATTTCGCAATCAGCCCCAGCATTTT	CATSRERPSLQGRIFRNQPQHF
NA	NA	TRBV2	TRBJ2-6	TGTGCCAGCAGTGACGGAGGGCCTGGGGCCAACGTCCTGACTTTC	CASSDGGPGANVLTF
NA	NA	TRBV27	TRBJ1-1	TGTGCCAGCAGTTCGTGGGGAGGGACTGAAGCTTTCTTT	CASSSWGGTEAFF
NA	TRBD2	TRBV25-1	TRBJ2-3	TGTGCCAGCAGTGATAGCGGGAGCGTGATAGATACGCAGTATTTT	CASSDSGSVIDTQYF
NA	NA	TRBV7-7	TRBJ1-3	TGTGCTAGCAGCCCAATAGGAGGCTCTGGAAACACCATATATTTT	CASSPIGGSGNTIYF
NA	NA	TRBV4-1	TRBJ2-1	TGCGCCAGCAGCCAACTAAGGACAGCTTACAATGAGCAGTTCTTC	CASSQLRTAYNEQFF
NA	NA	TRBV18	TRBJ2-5	TGTGCCAGCTCACCTAGGCAGGGAGAGACCCAGTACTTC	CASSPRQGETQYF
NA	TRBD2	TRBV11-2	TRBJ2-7	TGTGCCAGCGGCGGGGGGGCCTACGAGCAGTACTTC	CASGGGAYEQYF
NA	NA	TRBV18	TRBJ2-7	TGTGCCAGCTCAACTAGACTAGATGTCAGGGAGCAGTACTTC	CASSTRLDVREQYF
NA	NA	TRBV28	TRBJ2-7	TGTGCCAGCAGTTTAGTTACAAGATACTACGAGCAGTACTTC	CASSLVTRYYEQYF
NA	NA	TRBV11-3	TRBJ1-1	TGTGCCAGCAGCCTCCCCGGGGAAACTGAAGCTTTCTTT	CASSLPGETEAFF
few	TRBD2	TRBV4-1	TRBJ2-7	TGCGCCAGCAGCCAAGAGCCCCCTAGCGGGAAAGGGGACGAGCAGTACTTC	CASSQEPPSGKGDEQYF
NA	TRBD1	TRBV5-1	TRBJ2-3	TGCGCCAGCAGCCCCGCGACAGGGACAGATACGCAGTATTTT	CASSPATGTDTQYF
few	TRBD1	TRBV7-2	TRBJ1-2	TGTGCCAGCAGCCCGCTACCAACAGGGGGTGTAGGTGGCTACACCTTC	CASSPLPTGGVGGYTF